This T cell receptor (beta chain) was retrieved from a study of response to subunit inactivated influenza vaccine. From the RT-PCR reads, TCRdb called clonotypes with MiXCR, one entry per CDR3 protein. The table records roughly 540,000 distinct CDR3 sequences, approximately 22% of them present only once. In addition, the sample was reused for a study of T cells expressing NK-cell markers. In that study: Scientists made TCR beta cDNA using 5'RACE template switching with UMIs.

This sample comprised CD4+ T cells sorted from PBMCs, obtained 11 to 12 days after vaccination. The TCR originated in a man aged 50 or older who received an inactivated influenza vaccine.

CDR3: CASSWGRRESPLHF. The CDR3 nucleotides are TGTGCCAGCAGTTGGGGACGCCGGGAGTCACCCCTCCACTTT. The V call is TRBV6-5, the J call TRBJ1-6, with D maybe TRBD1 (5 bases). CDR3 length: 14 amino acids. V was shortened by 4 bases and J by 10 bases, with 14 bases between the two germline ends. The V gene's germline CDR1 is MNHEY and CDR2 SVGAGI.